In its sample, the clone carrying this T cell receptor (beta chain) was seen once. The entry originates in a study of blood T cell repertoires in COVID-19. Looking at the study overall: The samples span acute and convalescent COVID-19 from the United States, Italy and Spain. The analysed material was cDNA or gDNA that came from T cells, B-cell-depleted T cells, or PBMCs.

Clones were read by immunoSEQ multiplex PCR, and TCRdb kept only the in-frame ones, dropping some. The sample has 90,000 to 100,000 clones; approximately 88% are singletons. CDR3 length: 14 residues. The ends were cut back, 1 base at V and 7 bases at J, with 11 bases in the middle. Germline V lookup: CDR1 LGHDT, CDR2 YNNKEL (reference sequence). The sequencing input was peripheral blood. The rearrangement joins TRBV3-1 (or the pseudogene TRBV3-2) to TRBJ1-3; tentative D call: TRBD1 (5 bases). The source of this sequence is a woman in her sixties or seventies with acute or convalescent COVID-19. CDR3 sequence: CASSQAFGGNTIYF. DNA for the CDR3: TGTGCCAGCAGCCAAGCGTTCGGGGGGAACACCATATATTTT.